A single sample is the source of the 9 T cell receptor beta chains below, sequenced in a study of CD8+CD57+ T cells in acquired aplastic anemia. Sequencing involved patients with CD8+CD57+ cell expansion previously shown by flow cytometry. Study-wide results and caveats: In patients, CD8+CD57+ cells had lower diversity than total CD4+ and CD8+ pools.

For these TCRs, the target antigens are not known. Genomic DNA served as template for TCR beta VDJ and CDR3 profiling. TCRdb itself ran the reads through MiXCR, one entry per CDR3 protein. Seen here are more than 15,000 distinct CDR3 sequences, about 40% observed once, and the top ten hold approximately 83%. The sample consisted of CD8+CD57+ T cells sorted from PBMCs. This sample's subset: bead-enriched CD8+CD57+ effector memory T cells from SAA patients. These receptors were taken from a human donor with aplastic anemia.

This clonotype was counted many times. J is TRBJ2-2 and V is TRBV6-2 or TRBV6-3, with D hard to call. CDR1 is MNHEY and CDR2 is SVGEGT in the germline V gene. Between the trimmed V and J ends, which lost 7 bases and 2 bases, there was a span of 5 bases. CDR3 size: 12 residues. As DNA, the CDR3 is TGTGCCAGCACGTCCAACACCGGGGAGCTGTTTTTT. Translated, it gives CASTSNTGELFF.

The chain employs TRBV14 and TRBJ2-3; D unclear. The V end was cut by 4 bases, the J end by 5 bases, with 4 bases between. Germline CDR1 reads SGHDN; CDR2 reads FVKESK. This CDR3 comprises 11 residues. CDR3 nucleotides: TGTGCCAGCAGCCGGGGAGATACGCAGTATTTT. This translates into CASSRGDTQYF.

The chain combines TRBV27 with TRBJ1-1; TRBD1 might be the D (5 bases). Germline V gene lookup returns CDR1 MNHEY and CDR2 SMNVEV (reference sequence). V gave up 5 bases and J gave up 6 bases, with 19 bases separating them. There are 15 residues in the CDR3. CDR3 region: CASSLTGQFLAEAFF. The CDR3 DNA reads as TGTGCCAGCAGTCTTACGGGGCAGTTTCTGGCTGAAGCTTTCTTT.

In this sample, this clonotype turned up a few times. V is TRBV24-1 and J is TRBJ1-2; 10 nucleotides match TRBD1. The V gene end was trimmed by 10 bases and the J gene end by 8 bases; junction bases not matched to a gene: 6. Germline CDR1 reads KGHDR; CDR2 reads SFDVKD. The CDR3 length is 12 residues. CDR3 protein: CATSDRGSGYTF. The CDR3 bases are TGTGCCACTTCGGACAGGGGGAGCGGCTACACCTTC.

V usage is TRBV5-6 and J usage is TRBJ1-2; 10 bases match TRBD1. CDR1 and CDR2 from the germline V gene are SGHDT and YYEEEE. V was pared by 2 bases and J by 13 bases, with 11 bases of the junction left unmatched. This CDR3 contains 14 residues. DNA of the CDR3: TGTGCCAGCAGCTTCACAGGGACAGGGGTTCACCGCACCTTC. It is translated as CASSFTGTGVHRTF.

This clonotype was seen only a few times. CDR3 nucleotides: TGTGCCAGCAGCCAGGGGGACAATGAGCAGTTCTTC. Translated, it gives CASSQGDNEQFF. V is TRBV7-6 and J is TRBJ2-1; 7 bases match TRBD1. Looked up from germline, CDR1 is SGHVS and CDR2 is FNYEAQ. This CDR3 is built from 12 residues. J lost 5 bases, V lost 5 bases, and 0 bases had no gene match. Drawing the rest from reference TRBV7-6 and TRBJ2-1, the complete variable domain is GAGVSQSPRYKVTKRGQDVALRCDPISGHVSLYWYRQALGQGPEFLTYFNYEAQQDKSGLPNDRFSAERPEGSISTLTIQRTEQRDSAMYRCASSQGDNEQFFGPGTRLTVL.

The V and J genes are TRBV5-1 and TRBJ2-7; 7 bases are a match to TRBD2. The germline gives CDR1 SGHRS, CDR2 YFSETQ. The CDR3 runs to 15 residues. Trimming at V came to 5 bases and at J to 0 bases, leaving 8 bases not matched to a gene. CDR3 nucleotides: TGCGCCAGCAGGAAGGTACGGGGGGACTCCTACGAGCAGTACTTC. Its protein product is CASRKVRGDSYEQYF.

The chain links TRBV24-1 to TRBJ1-2, with D perhaps TRBD1 (5 bases). Trimming removed 4 bases from V and 8 bases from J, with 16 bases in between. The germline gives CDR1 KGHDR, CDR2 SFDVKD. This CDR3 contains 14 residues. Written as DNA, the CDR3 is TGTGCCACCAGTGACCGCAGGGTATCGGAAGGCTACACCTTC. Amino acids: CATSDRRVSEGYTF.

The chain carries TRBV27 and TRBJ1-5; unclear D gene. The CDR3 spans 13 residues. Germline CDR1 reads MNHEY; CDR2 reads SMNVEV (reference sequence). V lost 0 bases and J lost 6, with 6 bases in between. The CDR3 region has the DNA TGTGCCAGCAGTTTATCGGGGTTTCAGCCCCAGCATTTT. It is translated as CASSLSGFQPQHF.